Here is one T cell receptor beta chain with its context. This sample was taken from a study of blood T cell repertoires in COVID-19. Study-level information: Samples taken during acute and convalescent COVID-19 were collected in the United States, Italy and Spain. T cells, B-cell-depleted T cells, or PBMCs provided the cDNA or gDNA that served as material.

CDR1 SGHRS and CDR2 YFSETQ come from the germline V gene. The CDR3 runs 15 residues. After removal of 0 bases from V and 2 bases from J, the junction contained 2 bases not matched to a gene. Profiled with immunoSEQ multiplex PCR; TCRdb holds only in-frame clones, not every one. Among about 190,000 clones, around 78% were seen once, and the ten largest hold about 2.8%. The V gene is TRBV5-1, the J gene TRBJ1-2; TRBD1 matches 9 bases. The sequenced sample was peripheral blood. This receptor was identified in an elderly woman with active or convalescent COVID-19. The CDR3 sequence is CASSLGGQGNYGYTF. The CDR3 bases are TGCGCCAGCAGCTTGGGGGGACAGGGAAACTATGGCTACACCTTC.